This T cell receptor (beta chain) was sequenced in a study of cytomegalovirus exposure and HLA in healthy donors. Deletions cut 3 bases from V and 5 bases from J, with 19 bases between. The CDR3 extends over 16 amino acids. Germline assignment: CDR1 SEHNR and CDR2 FQNEAQ (reference sequence). The PCR was carried out with 60 Vbeta primers and 13 Jbeta primers. Only in-frame clones appear in the TCRdb table, and some are missing; sequencing was by immunoSEQ multiplex PCR. The data hold roughly 120,000 clones, with 65% to 80% observed a single time. Study-level points and caveats: TCR beta V- and J-gene trimming was later associated with a missense DCLRE1C variant.

As regards this clone: Its antigen is not known.

Sequences were obtained from PBMCs. This clonotype was obtained from a human donor in good health. The rearrangement uses TRBV7-9 and TRBJ2-5; D gene uncertain. DNA of the CDR3: TGTGCCAGCAGCTTCGACTGGTCGCGAGCTGTTGAGACCCAGTACTTC. Its translation: CASSFDWSRAVETQYF.